The present TCR beta chain was sequenced within a study of blood T cell repertoires in COVID-19. Study information: T cells, B-cell-depleted T cells, or PBMCs supplied cDNA or gDNA.

J lost 1 base, V lost 3 bases, and 1 base had no gene match. This CDR3 region has 15 residues. Germline V CDR1 and CDR2: MNHEY, SMNVEV (reference sequence). As handled by the study authors: Nucleated cell counts were estimated from reference gene primer amplification. Method: immunoSEQ multiplex PCR; TCRdb's copy keeps in-frame clones and lacks some. The DNA gave D and trimming, while V, J and clone size come from that table. The table has fewer than 300,000 clones, around 90% seen once. Individuals aged about 18 to 89 years were recruited from some 26 US areas. What the recovered Cohort 3 donors had was two negative PCRs, clearance, or symptom resolution.

The receptor was isolated from a woman aged 25 to 39 who had recovered from COVID-19. The sample taken for sequencing was PBMCs or T cells enriched from blood (not recorded which). The chain couples TRBV27 to TRBJ2-7; 12 bases map to TRBD2. The CDR3 DNA follows: TGTGCCAGCAGTTTCACTAGCGGGAGGTCCTACGAGCAGTACTTC. This encodes CASSFTSGRSYEQYF.